This is a list of T cell receptor beta chains from one sample in a study of T cell responses to AZD1222 COVID-19 vaccine. TCRdb's table, derived via immunoSEQ multiplex PCR, lists solely in-frame clones and lacks some. The sample has over 120,000 clones, 80% to 95% seen once. The sample in question was peripheral blood, obtained 28 days after the second AZD1222 dose. Every receptor here comes from an adult who received the AZD1222 COVID-19 vaccine. Both conserved end residues are part of each CDR3.

J gene | V gene | CDR3 protein
TRBJ1-2 | TRBV28 | CASSLGGDGYTF
TRBJ2-7 | TRBV3-1/TRBV3-2 | CASSPTGSYEQYF
TRBJ2-2 | TRBV6-5 | CASAKRDRGTGELFF
TRBJ1-5 | TRBV27 | CASRGAGTADQPQHF
TRBJ2-7 | TRBV5-4 | CASSSTSGVVYEQYF
TRBJ1-1 | TRBV29-1 | CSAYRGADEAFF
TRBJ1-1 | TRBV19 | CASRLTGGSEAFF
TRBJ1-1 | TRBV6-1 | CASSSIAEAFF
TRBJ1-3 | TRBV7-6 | CASSNAGTASGNTIYF
TRBJ1-1 | TRBV5-1 | CASSQGTLNTEAFF
TRBJ1-2 | TRBV6-2/TRBV6-3 | CASSYAANYGYTF
TRBJ2-3 | TRBV7-2 | CASSGTHLSTDTQYF
TRBJ1-1 | TRBV6-5 | CASSYGTEAFF
TRBJ2-6 | TRBV19 | CASSLRSTNHSRANVLTF
TRBJ1-1 | TRBV28 | CASSLVQGATMNTEAFF
TRBJ2-1 | TRBV5-1 | CASSFAAASYNEQFF
TRBJ2-3 | TRBV11-2 | CASSLDVGGGTDTQYF
TRBJ1-1 | TRBV18 | CASSLLTEAFF
TRBJ2-1 | TRBV7-3 | CASSLSLFAEQFF
TRBJ1-1 | TRBV18 | CASSGGGWGTEAFF
TRBJ2-1 | TRBV5-6 | CASSLAVAGGRHNEQFF
TRBJ1-2 | TRBV4-1 | CASSQVVRDYGYTF
TRBJ1-6 | TRBV30 | CASTRWGTSYNSPLHF
TRBJ2-7 | TRBV27 | CASSRGGGLVSEQYF
TRBJ2-7 | TRBV6-2/TRBV6-3 | CASSSSGTSRYEQYF
TRBJ2-5 | TRBV15 | CATSRAGGVLQTQYF
TRBJ1-3 | TRBV9 | CASSVVGVPGNTIYF
TRBJ1-1 | TRBV2 | CASRQVMNTEAFF
TRBJ1-1 | TRBV30 | CAWSVLRDTEAFF
TRBJ2-1 | TRBV29-1 | CSVARTSSYEQFF
TRBJ2-5 | TRBV4-1 | CASSQVAGGMETQYF
TRBJ1-5 | TRBV6-5 | CASGRTATSNQPQHF
TRBJ2-2 | TRBV27 | CASSLWKTRSNTGELFF
TRBJ1-5 | TRBV5-1 | CAHPGTRQRPQHF
TRBJ1-1 | TRBV19 | CASSFLLNTEAFF